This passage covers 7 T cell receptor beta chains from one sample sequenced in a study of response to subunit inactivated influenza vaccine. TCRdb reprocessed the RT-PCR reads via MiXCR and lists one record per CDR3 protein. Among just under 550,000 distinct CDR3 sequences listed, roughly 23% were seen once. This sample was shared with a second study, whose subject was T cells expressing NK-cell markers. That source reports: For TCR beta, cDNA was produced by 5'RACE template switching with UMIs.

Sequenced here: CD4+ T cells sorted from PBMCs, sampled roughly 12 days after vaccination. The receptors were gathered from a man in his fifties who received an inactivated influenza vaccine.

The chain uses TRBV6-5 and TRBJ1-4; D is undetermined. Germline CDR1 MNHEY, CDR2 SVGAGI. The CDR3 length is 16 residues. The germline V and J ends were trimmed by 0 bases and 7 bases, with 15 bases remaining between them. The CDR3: CASSYSFSPGGEKLFF. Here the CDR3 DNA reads TGTGCCAGCAGTTACTCTTTTTCCCCCGGCGGTGAAAAACTGTTTTTT.

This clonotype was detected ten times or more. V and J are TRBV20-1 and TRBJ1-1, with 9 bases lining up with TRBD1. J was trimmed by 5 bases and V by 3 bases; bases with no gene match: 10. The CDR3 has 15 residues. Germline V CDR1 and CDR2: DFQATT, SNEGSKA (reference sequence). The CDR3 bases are TGCAGTGCTAGGCCCCAACAGGGGGCGCAAACTGAAGCTTTCTTT. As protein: CSARPQQGAQTEAFF.

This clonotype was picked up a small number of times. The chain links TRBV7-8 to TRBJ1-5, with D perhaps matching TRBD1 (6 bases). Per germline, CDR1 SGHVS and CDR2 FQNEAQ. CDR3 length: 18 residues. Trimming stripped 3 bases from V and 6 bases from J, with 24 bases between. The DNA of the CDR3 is TGTGCCAGCAGCTTCTCAGCACAGGGTTACCCCATGGGTCAGCCCCAGCATTTT. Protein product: CASSFSAQGYPMGQPQHF.

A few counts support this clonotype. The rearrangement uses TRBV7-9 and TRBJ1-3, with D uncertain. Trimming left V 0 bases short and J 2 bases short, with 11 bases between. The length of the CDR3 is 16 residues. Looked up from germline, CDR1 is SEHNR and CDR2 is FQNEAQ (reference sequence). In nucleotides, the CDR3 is TGTGCCAGCAGCTTAGCTTCCCTGCGGGCTGGAAACACCATATATTTT. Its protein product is CASSLASLRAGNTIYF.

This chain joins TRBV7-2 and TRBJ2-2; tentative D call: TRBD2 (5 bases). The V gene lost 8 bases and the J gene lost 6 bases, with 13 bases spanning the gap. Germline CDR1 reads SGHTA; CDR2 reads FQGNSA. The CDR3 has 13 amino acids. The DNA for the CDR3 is TGTGCCAGCTGGAGGCCGCCGGCCGGGGAGCTGTTTTTT. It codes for CASWRPPAGELFF.

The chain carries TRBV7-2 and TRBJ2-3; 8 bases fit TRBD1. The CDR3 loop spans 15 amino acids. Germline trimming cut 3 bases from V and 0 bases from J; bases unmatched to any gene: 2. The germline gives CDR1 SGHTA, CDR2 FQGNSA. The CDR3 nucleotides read TGTGCCAGCAGCTTCCGACAGGGGAGCACAGATACGCAGTATTTT. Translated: CASSFRQGSTDTQYF.

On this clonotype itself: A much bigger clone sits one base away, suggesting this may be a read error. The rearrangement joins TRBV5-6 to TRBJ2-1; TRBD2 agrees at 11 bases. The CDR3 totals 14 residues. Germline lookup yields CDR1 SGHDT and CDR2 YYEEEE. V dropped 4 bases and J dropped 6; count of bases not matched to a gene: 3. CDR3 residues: CASSRGLAVNEQFF. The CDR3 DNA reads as TGTGCCAGCAGCCGGGGACTAGCGGTCAATGAGCAGTTCTTC.